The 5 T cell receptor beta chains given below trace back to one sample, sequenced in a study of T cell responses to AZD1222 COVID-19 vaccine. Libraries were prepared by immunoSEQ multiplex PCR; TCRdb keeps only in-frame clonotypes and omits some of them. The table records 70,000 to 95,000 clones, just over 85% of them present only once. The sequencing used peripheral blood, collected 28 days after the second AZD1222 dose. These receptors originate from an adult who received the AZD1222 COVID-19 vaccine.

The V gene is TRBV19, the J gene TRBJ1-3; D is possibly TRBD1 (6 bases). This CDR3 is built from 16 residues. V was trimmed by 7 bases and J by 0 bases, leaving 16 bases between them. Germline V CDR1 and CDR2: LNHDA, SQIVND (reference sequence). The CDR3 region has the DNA TGTGCCAGTAACCCGGGGGGGCAAAGCTCTGGAAACACCATATATTTT. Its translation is CASNPGGQSSGNTIYF. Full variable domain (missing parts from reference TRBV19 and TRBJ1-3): DGGITQSPKYLFRKEGQNVTLSCEQNLNHDAMYWYRQDPGQGLRLIYYSQIVNDFQKGDIAEGYSVSREKKESFPLTVTSAQKNPTAFYLCASNPGGQSSGNTIYFGEGSWLTVV.

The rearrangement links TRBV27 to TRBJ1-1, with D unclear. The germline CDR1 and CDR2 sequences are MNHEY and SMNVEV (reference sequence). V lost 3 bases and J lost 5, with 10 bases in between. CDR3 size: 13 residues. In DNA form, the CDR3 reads TGTGCCAGCAGTTTCCTCCCAAGGACTGAAGCTTTCTTT. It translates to CASSFLPRTEAFF.

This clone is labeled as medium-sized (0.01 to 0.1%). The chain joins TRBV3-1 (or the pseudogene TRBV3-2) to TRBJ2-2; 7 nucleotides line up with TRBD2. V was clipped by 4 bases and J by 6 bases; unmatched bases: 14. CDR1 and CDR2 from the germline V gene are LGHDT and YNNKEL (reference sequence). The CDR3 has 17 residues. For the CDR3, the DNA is TGTGCCAGCAGCCTCCGCCGGGGGAGGGATTGGGCCGGGGAGCTGTTTTTT. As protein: CASSLRRGRDWAGELFF.

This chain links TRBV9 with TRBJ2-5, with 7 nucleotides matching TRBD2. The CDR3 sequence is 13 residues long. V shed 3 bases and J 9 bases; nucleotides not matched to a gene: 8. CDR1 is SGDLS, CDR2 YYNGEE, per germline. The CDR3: CASSATEGGAQYF. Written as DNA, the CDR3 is TGTGCCAGCAGCGCCACGGAGGGAGGGGCCCAGTACTTC.

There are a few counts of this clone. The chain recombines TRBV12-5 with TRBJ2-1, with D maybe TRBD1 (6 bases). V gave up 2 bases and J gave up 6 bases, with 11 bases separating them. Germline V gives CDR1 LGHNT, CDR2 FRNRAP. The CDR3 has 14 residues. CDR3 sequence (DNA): TGTGCTAGTGGTTTGTCCCGACAGGTCAATGAGCAGTTCTTC. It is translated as CASGLSRQVNEQFF.